The table lists the clone carrying this TCR beta chain with a count of one. Cohorts were based on clinical histories the participants reported. CDR1 is SGHNT, CDR2 YYREEE, per germline (reference sequence). Trimming took off 4 bases at V and 3 bases at J, with 13 bases between the two ends. This CDR3 spans 14 amino acids. This sample was included in a study of blood T cell repertoires in COVID-19. Study as a whole: Sources were T cells, B-cell-depleted T cells, or PBMCs; the material itself was cDNA or gDNA.

Authors' analysis steps: Quantification of nucleated cells was approximated via reference gene primer amplification. Produced via immunoSEQ multiplex PCR; TCRdb's table is partial and in-frame only. The DNA was the basis for D and trimming; V, J and clone size are from that table. The table lists approximately 220,000 clones, about 87% of them singletons. The material sequenced was PBMCs or T cells enriched from blood (not recorded which). The chain links TRBV5-4 to TRBJ1-2; D not resolved. The sequence was obtained from a woman aged 30 to 39 with acute COVID-19. CDR3 residues: CASSLPAVDYGYTF. The CDR3 region has the DNA TGTGCCAGCAGCCTTCCCGCGGTTGACTATGGCTACACCTTC.